This T cell receptor beta chain originates from a study of CD8+CD57+ T cells in acquired aplastic anemia. Across the whole study: CD4+ and CD8+ cells, once sorted, gave DNA averaging about 3 ug. Healthy CD8+ samples averaged about 11.0 million reads.

Study-level findings and limits: Statistical testing detected no significant gap in CD8+ Simpson's diversity between patients and controls. The same twenty-nine CD8+ CDR3 sequences occurred in patients and in controls.

Using genomic DNA as the template, TCR beta VDJ and CDR3 profiling was carried out. TCRdb used MiXCR to reprocess the reads, holding one entry per CDR3 protein. Of about 420,000 distinct CDR3 sequences detected, 55% to 75% appear once; the ten largest clones hold 3.5% to 4.5%. Comment on this clonotype: Antigen unknown.

The sequence was obtained from a human donor in good health, serving as a control. What was sequenced was sorted CD4+, CD8+, or CD8+CD57+ T cells (not recorded which) from PBMCs.

The CDR3 coding sequence is TGTGCCAGCACCCTGACGGGGGAGACCCAGTACTTC. This codes for CASTLTGETQYF. The chain combines TRBV7-6 with TRBJ2-5; tentatively, D is TRBD2 (5 bases). V shed 7 bases and J shed 5 bases, with 11 bases lying between them. Germline CDR1 is SGHVS and CDR2 is FNYEAQ. This CDR3 has 12 amino acids.